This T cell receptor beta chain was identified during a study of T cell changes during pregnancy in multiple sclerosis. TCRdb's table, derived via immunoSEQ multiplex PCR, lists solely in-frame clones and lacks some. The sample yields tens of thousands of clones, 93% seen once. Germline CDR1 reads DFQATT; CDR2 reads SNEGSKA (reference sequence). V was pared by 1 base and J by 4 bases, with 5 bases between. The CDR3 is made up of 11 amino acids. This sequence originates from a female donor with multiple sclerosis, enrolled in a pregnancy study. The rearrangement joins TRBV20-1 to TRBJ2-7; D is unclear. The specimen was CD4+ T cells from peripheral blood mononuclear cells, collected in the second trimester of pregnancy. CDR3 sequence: CSARGVYEQYF. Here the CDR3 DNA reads TGCAGTGCTAGAGGAGTTTACGAGCAGTACTTC.